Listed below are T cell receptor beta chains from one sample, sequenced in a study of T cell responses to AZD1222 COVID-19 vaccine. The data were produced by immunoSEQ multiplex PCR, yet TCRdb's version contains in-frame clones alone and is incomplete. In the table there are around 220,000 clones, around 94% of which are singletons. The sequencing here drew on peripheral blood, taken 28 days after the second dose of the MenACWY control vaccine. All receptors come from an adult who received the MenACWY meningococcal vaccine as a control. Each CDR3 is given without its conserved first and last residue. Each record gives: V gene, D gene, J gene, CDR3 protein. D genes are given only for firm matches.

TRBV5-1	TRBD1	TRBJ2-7	ASRSGQGAYEQY
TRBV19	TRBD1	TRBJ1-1	AGQGGTEAF
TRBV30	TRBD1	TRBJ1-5	AWAHGTVSNQPQH
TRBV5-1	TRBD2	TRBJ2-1	ASTIAGGLSEQF
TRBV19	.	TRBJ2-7	ASSAGTGFYEQY
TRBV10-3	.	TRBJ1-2	AIGSLGSNYGYT
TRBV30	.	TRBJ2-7	AWRGGYEQY
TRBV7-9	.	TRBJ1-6	ASSLGNSPLH
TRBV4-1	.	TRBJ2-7	ASSLDSQTYEQY
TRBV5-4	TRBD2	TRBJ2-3	ASSRTLAGSTDTQY
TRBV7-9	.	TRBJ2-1	ASSFPGAGSYNEQF
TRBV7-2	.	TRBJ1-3	ASSLGPDKTGNTIY
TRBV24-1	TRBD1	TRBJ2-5	ATSDQGQGLWTQY
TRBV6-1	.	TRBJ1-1	ASSEPISGRTNTEAF
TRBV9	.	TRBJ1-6	ASSVGPYAYNSPLH
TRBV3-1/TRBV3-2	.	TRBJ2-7	ASSRGGRSYEQY
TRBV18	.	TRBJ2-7	ASSFGTGSSYEQY
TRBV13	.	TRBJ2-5	ASSLGRSGGLETQY
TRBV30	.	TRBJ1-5	AWSGLEGGEPQH
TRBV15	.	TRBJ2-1	ATSRSEGGRNEQF
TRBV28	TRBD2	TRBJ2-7	ASSSPSGSYEQY
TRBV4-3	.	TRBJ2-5	ASSQGRGRGETQY
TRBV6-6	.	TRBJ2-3	ASSPAKPTDTQY
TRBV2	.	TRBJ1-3	ASRGTTGNTIY
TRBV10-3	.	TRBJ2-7	AISFLNEQY